The present entry profiles one T cell receptor beta chain with its context. Its antigen is currently unknown. This record belongs to a study of T cell responses to AZD1222 COVID-19 vaccine. Regarding the study as a whole: Spike-specific TCR breadth and depth went up after people got two AZD1222 doses. White British people made up most donors, females outnumbered males, and clonal diversity was possibly underestimated.

V shed 6 bases and J shed 9 bases, with 12 bases lying between them. In germline, CDR1 is MNHEY, CDR2 SMNVEV (reference sequence). This CDR3 contains 13 residues. Clones were read by immunoSEQ multiplex PCR, and TCRdb kept only the in-frame ones, dropping some. The sample shows 250,000 or so clones, approximately 93% of them seen only once. The sequences come from peripheral blood, collected on day 0 of AZD1222 vaccination. The TCR comes from an adult in good health. The chain carries TRBV27 and TRBJ1-6; D is uncertain. The CDR3 loop reads CASRWGVGSPLHF. The CDR3 coding sequence is TGTGCCAGCAGATGGGGAGTCGGTTCACCCCTCCACTTT.